The rows below give T cell receptor beta chains drawn from one sample of a study of Ad26.COV2.S vaccination and SARS-CoV-2 variants. Some clones are missing from TCRdb's copy, which holds only in-frame ones; the method was immunoSEQ multiplex PCR. The sample holds about 410,000 clones, roughly nine tenths seen once. The specimen was peripheral blood, collected in a trial of Ad26.COV2.S vaccine versus placebo. The receptors were sampled from a person between 18 and 60 years old who received the Ad26.COV2.S COVID-19 vaccine or a placebo. The CDR3 runs from the conserved cysteine through the conserved F or W. D genes are given only for firm matches. Clone size is stated in some rows and not others, as once, few, many or a class when expanded.

v_gene: TRBV19; d_gene: TRBD1; abundance: NA; j_gene: TRBJ1-2; CDR3nt: TGTGCCAGTAGCCCTCCCGCGGGACAGAACTATGGCTACACCTTC; CDR3aa: CASSPPAGQNYGYTF
v_gene: TRBV6-5; d_gene: NA; abundance: NA; j_gene: TRBJ1-1; CDR3nt: TGTGCCAGCAGGGCCGGGACGGAGAACACTGAAGCTTTCTTT; CDR3aa: CASRAGTENTEAFF
v_gene: TRBV13; d_gene: NA; abundance: NA; j_gene: TRBJ2-2; CDR3nt: TGTGCCAGCAGCTTAGGACTTAACACCGGGGAGCTGTTTTTT; CDR3aa: CASSLGLNTGELFF
v_gene: TRBV2; d_gene: NA; abundance: once; j_gene: TRBJ2-7; CDR3nt: TGTGCCAGCAGATCATCTCTAGGGAGAACCTACGAGCAGTACTTC; CDR3aa: CASRSSLGRTYEQYF
v_gene: TRBV24-1; d_gene: NA; abundance: NA; j_gene: TRBJ2-3; CDR3nt: TGTGCCACCAGTCGCGGGGAATTCACAGATACGCAGTATTTT; CDR3aa: CATSRGEFTDTQYF
v_gene: TRBV5-1; d_gene: NA; abundance: NA; j_gene: TRBJ1-2; CDR3nt: TGCGCCAGCAGTCGGTCACTCAACTATGGCTACACCTTC; CDR3aa: CASSRSLNYGYTF
v_gene: TRBV2; d_gene: NA; abundance: NA; j_gene: TRBJ1-5; CDR3nt: TGTGCCAGCAGTCCGGACAGCAGCTATCAGCCCCAGCATTTT; CDR3aa: CASSPDSSYQPQHF
v_gene: TRBV19; d_gene: NA; abundance: NA; j_gene: TRBJ1-3; CDR3nt: TGTGCCAGTACTATATACCCGACCGCCGGGACTCATGGAAACACCATATATTTT; CDR3aa: CASTIYPTAGTHGNTIYF
v_gene: TRBV7-9; d_gene: NA; abundance: NA; j_gene: TRBJ2-1; CDR3nt: TGTGCCAGCAGCTTAGCCGCCGGGACAAATCCCCGCAATGAGCAGTTCTTC; CDR3aa: CASSLAAGTNPRNEQFF
v_gene: TRBV7-2; d_gene: TRBD2; abundance: NA; j_gene: TRBJ2-1; CDR3nt: TGTGCCAGCAGCTTAGAGGCGGGGGGCTTCTTCAATGAGCAGTTCTTC; CDR3aa: CASSLEAGGFFNEQFF
v_gene: TRBV27; d_gene: TRBD2; abundance: once; j_gene: TRBJ2-5; CDR3nt: TGTGCCAGCAGGTCCCAGCGGGGGGGCCTTGAGACCCAGTACTTC; CDR3aa: CASRSQRGGLETQYF
v_gene: TRBV7-2; d_gene: NA; abundance: NA; j_gene: TRBJ2-7; CDR3nt: TGTGCCAGCAGCTTAAGGACCCCGATAAATAGAGACGAGCAGTACTTC; CDR3aa: CASSLRTPINRDEQYF
v_gene: TRBV27; d_gene: TRBD2; abundance: NA; j_gene: TRBJ2-7; CDR3nt: TGTGCCAGCAAGGAACTAGCGGAAAACACCTACGAGCAGTACTTC; CDR3aa: CASKELAENTYEQYF
v_gene: TRBV4-1; d_gene: NA; abundance: NA; j_gene: TRBJ1-2; CDR3nt: TGCGCCAGCAGCCAACGTATCTCAGCCAGGAACTATGGCTACACCTTC; CDR3aa: CASSQRISARNYGYTF
v_gene: TRBV5-8; d_gene: NA; abundance: NA; j_gene: TRBJ2-7; CDR3nt: TGTGCCAGCAGCTCCGGCTGGTCGGGCCTCAGCTCCTACGAGCAGTACTTC; CDR3aa: CASSSGWSGLSSYEQYF
v_gene: TRBV5-1; d_gene: TRBD1; abundance: NA; j_gene: TRBJ1-1; CDR3nt: TGCGCCAGCAGGGTTGAGGGGGCGCCCACTGAAGCTTTCTTT; CDR3aa: CASRVEGAPTEAFF
v_gene: TRBV6-1; d_gene: TRBD2; abundance: NA; j_gene: TRBJ2-7; CDR3nt: TGTGCCAGCAGTGCCATCCCTCCTTCTAGCGGGGGGACCTACGAGCAGTACTTC; CDR3aa: CASSAIPPSSGGTYEQYF
v_gene: TRBV14; d_gene: NA; abundance: NA; j_gene: TRBJ2-7; CDR3nt: TGTGCCAGCAGCCAAGTTTTGCACGAGCAGTACTTC; CDR3aa: CASSQVLHEQYF
v_gene: TRBV6-4; d_gene: NA; abundance: NA; j_gene: TRBJ1-2; CDR3nt: TGTGCCAGCAGTGACATCTTGAGGGGTTCAAGCAATGGCTACACCTTC; CDR3aa: CASSDILRGSSNGYTF
v_gene: TRBV4-3; d_gene: NA; abundance: NA; j_gene: TRBJ1-2; CDR3nt: TGCGCCAGCAGCCAAGGGACAGCGAACTATGGCTACACCTTC; CDR3aa: CASSQGTANYGYTF
v_gene: TRBV7-9; d_gene: NA; abundance: NA; j_gene: TRBJ2-7; CDR3nt: TGTGCCAGCAGCTTAGGCGGGGAGGACTACGAGCAGTACTTC; CDR3aa: CASSLGGEDYEQYF
v_gene: TRBV7-6; d_gene: TRBD2; abundance: NA; j_gene: TRBJ2-1; CDR3nt: TGTGCCAGCAGCTTAGCGCTATCGCTAGCGGGGGGATTCGAGCAGTTCTTC; CDR3aa: CASSLALSLAGGFEQFF
v_gene: TRBV2; d_gene: NA; abundance: NA; j_gene: TRBJ2-5; CDR3nt: TGTGCCAGCCGGCGTCTAAAGTACCAAGAGACCCAGTACTTC; CDR3aa: CASRRLKYQETQYF
v_gene: TRBV5-5; d_gene: NA; abundance: NA; j_gene: TRBJ1-2; CDR3nt: TGTGCCAGCAGGTCAACGGGCTTGGGTGGCTACACCTTC; CDR3aa: CASRSTGLGGYTF
v_gene: TRBV15; d_gene: NA; abundance: NA; j_gene: TRBJ2-2; CDR3nt: TGTGCCACCAGCACCGGACAGAGCTCGAACACCGGGGAGCTGTTTTTT; CDR3aa: CATSTGQSSNTGELFF
v_gene: TRBV6-1; d_gene: NA; abundance: NA; j_gene: TRBJ1-6; CDR3nt: TGTGCCAGCAGTGAAATCCCTAATTCACCCCTCCACTTT; CDR3aa: CASSEIPNSPLHF
v_gene: TRBV7-2; d_gene: NA; abundance: NA; j_gene: TRBJ1-1; CDR3nt: TGTGCCAGCAGTTTACAGGGGAACACTGAAGCTTTCTTT; CDR3aa: CASSLQGNTEAFF
v_gene: TRBV6-5; d_gene: NA; abundance: NA; j_gene: TRBJ1-6; CDR3nt: TGTGCCAGCAGTACCACAGGGTTTAATTCACCCCTCCACTTT; CDR3aa: CASSTTGFNSPLHF
v_gene: TRBV7-7; d_gene: NA; abundance: once; j_gene: TRBJ2-7; CDR3nt: TGTGCTAGCAGCGAGCGCCCGGGGGTTAGGTACGAGCAGTACTTC; CDR3aa: CASSERPGVRYEQYF
v_gene: TRBV6-5; d_gene: TRBD1; abundance: NA; j_gene: TRBJ2-5; CDR3nt: TGTGCCAGCAGTTACCAGGGGGTGAGACTGGAGACCCAGTACTTC; CDR3aa: CASSYQGVRLETQYF
v_gene: TRBV7-9; d_gene: TRBD1; abundance: NA; j_gene: TRBJ1-6; CDR3nt: TGTGCCAGCAGCGCGCCAGGGGGCGGTTCACCCCTCCACTTT; CDR3aa: CASSAPGGGSPLHF
v_gene: TRBV6-5; d_gene: NA; abundance: NA; j_gene: TRBJ2-7; CDR3nt: TGTGCCAGCAGAACACCTACCTCCTACGAGCAGTACTTC; CDR3aa: CASRTPTSYEQYF